What follows are 5 T cell receptor beta chains derived from one specimen sequenced in a study of T cells after yellow fever vaccination. TCRdb processed the 5' RACE reads anew with MiXCR; each CDR3 protein has one entry. This table has 250,000 to 400,000 distinct CDR3 sequences, over 4% appearing once. Here the sequenced sample was PBMCs, taken 5 days after the yellow fever booster vaccination. Every receptor here comes from a man between 18 and 35 years old who received the YFV17D yellow fever vaccine.

This clonotype was seen only a few times. The chain couples TRBV28 to TRBJ1-2; no clear D gene. Germline V gives CDR1 MDHEN, CDR2 SYDVKM. This CDR3 is built from 16 residues. V lost 4 bases to trimming and J lost 1 base, with 16 bases between them. The CDR3 DNA follows: TGTGCCAGCAGTTCTCCCAGGACTTCAGTTAACTATGGCTACACCTTC. Translating gives CASSSPRTSVNYGYTF.

For this clonotype: Sequence at one end of the junction differs from germline and may be a read error. The J gene is TRBJ1-4, the V gene TRBV18; possibly TRBD1 for D (5 bases). The CDR3 length is 15 residues. The germline V gene has CDR1 KGHSH and CDR2 LQKENI. Here the CDR3 DNA reads TGTGCCAGCTCACCAAGTGGGGGAACTAATGAGAAACTGTTTTTT. Encoded protein: CASSPSGGTNEKLFF.

This clonotype was seen repeatedly, ten times or more. The rearrangement joins TRBV9 to TRBJ2-3; D possibly uses TRBD1 or TRBD2 (6 bases each). The CDR3 covers 15 residues. V lost 3 bases and J 0 bases, leaving 11 bases between the germline ends. Looked up from germline, CDR1 is SGDLS and CDR2 is YYNGEE. CDR3 DNA sequence: TGTGCCAGCAGCGGGGGGGCGGGGAGCACAGATACGCAGTATTTT. Its translation is CASSGGAGSTDTQYF.

This clonotype was recorded many times. This chain links TRBV6-6 with TRBJ1-2, with TRBD1 as a possible D gene (6 bases). Germline values: CDR1 MNHNY, CDR2 SVGAGI (reference sequence). The CDR3 contains 14 residues. The V and J ends lost 6 bases and 6 bases respectively, with 17 bases between them. CDR3 DNA: TGTGCCAGCAGCCCTCGAGGGGGGGGCGATGGCTACACCTTC. Its translation: CASSPRGGGDGYTF.

The chain links TRBV12-3 or TRBV12-4 to TRBJ2-1, with D unresolved. Trimming cost V 8 bases and J 10 bases, with 12 bases left between them. This CDR3 has 11 amino acids. The CDR3 is CASCFRAEQFF. The CDR3, as DNA: TGTGCCAGCTGCTTCCGCGCCGAGCAGTTCTTC.